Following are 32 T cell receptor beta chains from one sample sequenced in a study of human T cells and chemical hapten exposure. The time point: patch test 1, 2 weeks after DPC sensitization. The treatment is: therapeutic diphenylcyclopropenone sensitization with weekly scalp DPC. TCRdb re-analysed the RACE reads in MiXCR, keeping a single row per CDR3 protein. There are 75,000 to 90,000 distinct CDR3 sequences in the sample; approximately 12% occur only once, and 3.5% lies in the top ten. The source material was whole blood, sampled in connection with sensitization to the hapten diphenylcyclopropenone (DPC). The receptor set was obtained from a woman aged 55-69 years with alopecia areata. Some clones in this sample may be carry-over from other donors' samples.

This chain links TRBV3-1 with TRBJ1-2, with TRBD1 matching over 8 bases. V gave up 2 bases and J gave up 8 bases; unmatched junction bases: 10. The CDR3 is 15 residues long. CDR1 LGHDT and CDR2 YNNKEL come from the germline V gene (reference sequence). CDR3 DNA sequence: TGTGCCAGCAGCCAATTTGTTACAGGGGGATTCGGCTACACCTTC. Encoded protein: CASSQFVTGGFGYTF.

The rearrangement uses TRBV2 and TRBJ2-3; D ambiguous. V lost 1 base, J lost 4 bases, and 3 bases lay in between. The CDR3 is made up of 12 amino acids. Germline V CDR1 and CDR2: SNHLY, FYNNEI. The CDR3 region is CASSEGADTQYF. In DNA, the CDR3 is TGTGCCAGCAGTGAAGGCGCAGATACGCAGTATTTT.

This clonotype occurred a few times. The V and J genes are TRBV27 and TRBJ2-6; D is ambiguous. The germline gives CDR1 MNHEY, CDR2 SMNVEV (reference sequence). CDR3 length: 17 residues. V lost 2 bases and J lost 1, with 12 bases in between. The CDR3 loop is CASSLLGIFSGANVLTF. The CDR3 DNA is TGTGCCAGCAGTTTACTGGGCATCTTTTCTGGGGCCAACGTCCTGACTTTC.

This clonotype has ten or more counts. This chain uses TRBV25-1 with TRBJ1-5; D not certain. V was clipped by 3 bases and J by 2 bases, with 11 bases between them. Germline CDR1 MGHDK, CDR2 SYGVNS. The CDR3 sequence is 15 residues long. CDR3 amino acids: CASSDASAGNQPQHF. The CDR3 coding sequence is TGTGCCAGCAGTGACGCCAGCGCCGGCAATCAGCCCCAGCATTTT.

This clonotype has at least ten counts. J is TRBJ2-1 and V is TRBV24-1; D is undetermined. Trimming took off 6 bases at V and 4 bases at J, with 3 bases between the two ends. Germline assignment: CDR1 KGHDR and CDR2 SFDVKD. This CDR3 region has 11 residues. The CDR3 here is CATSIYNEQFF. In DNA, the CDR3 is TGTGCCACCAGTATATACAATGAGCAGTTCTTC.

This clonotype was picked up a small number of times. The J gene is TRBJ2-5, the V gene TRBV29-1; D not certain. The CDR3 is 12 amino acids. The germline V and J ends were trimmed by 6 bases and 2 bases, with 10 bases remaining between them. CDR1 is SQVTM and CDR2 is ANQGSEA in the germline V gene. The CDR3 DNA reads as TGCAGCGTCTCCATAGGACAAGAGACCCAGTACTTC. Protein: CSVSIGQETQYF.

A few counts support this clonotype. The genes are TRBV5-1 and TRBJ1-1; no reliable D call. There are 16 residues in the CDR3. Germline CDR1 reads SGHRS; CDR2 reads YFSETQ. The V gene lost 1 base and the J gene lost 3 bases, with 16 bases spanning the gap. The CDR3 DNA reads TGCGCCAGCAGCTTGTTGGGGTGGGCTAAGGACACTGAAGCTTTCTTT. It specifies CASSLLGWAKDTEAFF.

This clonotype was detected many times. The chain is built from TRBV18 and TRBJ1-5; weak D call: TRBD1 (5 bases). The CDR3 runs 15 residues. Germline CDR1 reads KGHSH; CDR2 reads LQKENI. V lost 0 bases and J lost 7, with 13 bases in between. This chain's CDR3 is CASSPPGGWNQPQHF. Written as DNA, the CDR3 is TGTGCCAGCTCACCACCGGGGGGGTGGAACCAGCCCCAGCATTTT.

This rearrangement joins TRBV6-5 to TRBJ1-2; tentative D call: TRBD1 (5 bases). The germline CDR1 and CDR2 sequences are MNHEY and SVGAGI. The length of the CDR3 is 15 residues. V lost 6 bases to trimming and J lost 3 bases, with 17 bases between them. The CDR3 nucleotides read TGTGCCAGCAGATATACGGGACTGCTGGACTATGGCTACACCTTC. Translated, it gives CASRYTGLLDYGYTF.

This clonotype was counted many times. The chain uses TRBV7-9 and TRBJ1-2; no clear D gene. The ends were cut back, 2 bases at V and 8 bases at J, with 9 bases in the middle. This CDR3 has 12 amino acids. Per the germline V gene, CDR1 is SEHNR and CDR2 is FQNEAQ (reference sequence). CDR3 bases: TGTGCCAGCAGCTTATCACCAGGAGGCTACACCTTC. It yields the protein CASSLSPGGYTF.

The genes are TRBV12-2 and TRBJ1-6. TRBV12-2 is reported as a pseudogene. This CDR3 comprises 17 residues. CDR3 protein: CASRLAGDGPYNSPLHF. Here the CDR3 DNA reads TGTGCAAGTCGCTTAGCAGGGGACGGCCCTTATAATTCACCCCTCCACTTT.

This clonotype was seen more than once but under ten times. The DNA of the CDR3 is TGTGCCAGCAGGTTCGCAGGAGGTAGCGAGGCTTTCTTT. This gives the protein CASRFAGGSEAFF. The chain uses TRBV27 and TRBJ1-1; D unresolved. CDR1 and CDR2 (germline): MNHEY, SMNVEV (reference sequence). V lost 6 bases, J lost 11 bases, and 19 bases lay in between. This CDR3 contains 13 residues.

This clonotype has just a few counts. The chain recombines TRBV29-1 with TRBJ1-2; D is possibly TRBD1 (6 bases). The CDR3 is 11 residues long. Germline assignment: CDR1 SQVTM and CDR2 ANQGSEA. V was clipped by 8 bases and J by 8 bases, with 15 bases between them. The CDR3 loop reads CSTRTVQGYTF. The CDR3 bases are TGCAGCACACGGACAGTACAAGGCTACACCTTC.

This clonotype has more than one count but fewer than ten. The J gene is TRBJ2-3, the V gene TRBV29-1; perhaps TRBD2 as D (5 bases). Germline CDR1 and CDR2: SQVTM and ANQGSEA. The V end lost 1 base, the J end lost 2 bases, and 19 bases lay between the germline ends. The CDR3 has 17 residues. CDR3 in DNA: TGCAGCGTTGAAGGAGCAAGAGTCCCGGGATTCACAGATACGCAGTATTTT. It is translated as CSVEGARVPGFTDTQYF.

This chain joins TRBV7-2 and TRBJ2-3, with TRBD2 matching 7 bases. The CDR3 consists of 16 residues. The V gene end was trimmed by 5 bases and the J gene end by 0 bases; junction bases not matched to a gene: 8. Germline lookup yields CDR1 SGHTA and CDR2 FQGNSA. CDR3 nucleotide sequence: TGTGCCAGCAGCCCATGGGGGGGGACTAGCACAGATACGCAGTATTTT. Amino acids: CASSPWGGTSTDTQYF.

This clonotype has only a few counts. The CDR3 loop reads CASSARALNTEAFF. In DNA, the CDR3 is TGCGCCAGCAGCGCGAGGGCGTTGAACACTGAAGCTTTCTTT. The V call is TRBV4-1, the J call TRBJ1-1; D remains ambiguous. This CDR3 region has 14 residues. Germline-derived CDR1 and CDR2 are MGHRA and YSYEKL. The V end lost 5 bases, the J end lost 0 bases, and 10 bases lay between the germline ends.

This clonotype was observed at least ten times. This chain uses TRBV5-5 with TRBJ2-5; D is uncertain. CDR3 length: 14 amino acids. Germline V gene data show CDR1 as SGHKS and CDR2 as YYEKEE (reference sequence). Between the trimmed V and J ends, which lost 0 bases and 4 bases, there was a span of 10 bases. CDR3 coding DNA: TGTGCCAGCAGCTTGGCCGGGCGGCCAGAGACCCAGTACTTC. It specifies CASSLAGRPETQYF.

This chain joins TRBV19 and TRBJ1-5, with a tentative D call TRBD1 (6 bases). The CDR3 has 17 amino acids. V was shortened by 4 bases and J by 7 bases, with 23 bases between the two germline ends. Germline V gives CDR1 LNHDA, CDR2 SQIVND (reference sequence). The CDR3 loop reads CASSTLFTGYREQPQHF. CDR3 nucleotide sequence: TGTGCCAGTAGTACCCTCTTTACAGGGTACCGGGAACAGCCCCAGCATTTT.

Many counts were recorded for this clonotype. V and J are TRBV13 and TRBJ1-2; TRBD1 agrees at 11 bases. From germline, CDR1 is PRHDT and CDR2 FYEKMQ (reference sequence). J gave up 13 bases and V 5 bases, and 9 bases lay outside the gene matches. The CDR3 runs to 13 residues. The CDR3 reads CASSQGQGVWITF. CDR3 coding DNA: TGTGCCAGCAGCCAGGGACAGGGGGTTTGGATCACCTTC.

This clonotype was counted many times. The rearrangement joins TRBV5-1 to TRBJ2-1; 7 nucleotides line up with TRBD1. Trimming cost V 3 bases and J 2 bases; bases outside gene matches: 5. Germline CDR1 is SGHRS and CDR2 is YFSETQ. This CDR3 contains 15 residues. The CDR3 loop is CASSSGQDPYNEQFF. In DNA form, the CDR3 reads TGCGCCAGCAGCTCAGGACAGGACCCCTACAATGAGCAGTTCTTC. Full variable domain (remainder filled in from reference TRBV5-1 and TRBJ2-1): KAGVTQTPRYLIKTRGQQVTLSCSPISGHRSVSWYQQTPGQGLQFLFEYFSETQRNKGNFPGRFSGRQFSNSRSEMNVSTLELGDSALYLCASSSGQDPYNEQFFGPGTRLTVL.

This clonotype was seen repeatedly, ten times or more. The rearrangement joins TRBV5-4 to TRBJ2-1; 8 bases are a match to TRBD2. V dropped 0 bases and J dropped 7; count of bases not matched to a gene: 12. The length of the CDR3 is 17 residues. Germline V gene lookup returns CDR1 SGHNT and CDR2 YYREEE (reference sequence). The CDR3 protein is CASSLAASGLDVNEQFF. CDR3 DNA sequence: TGTGCCAGCAGCTTGGCCGCGTCGGGACTAGACGTTAATGAGCAGTTCTTC.

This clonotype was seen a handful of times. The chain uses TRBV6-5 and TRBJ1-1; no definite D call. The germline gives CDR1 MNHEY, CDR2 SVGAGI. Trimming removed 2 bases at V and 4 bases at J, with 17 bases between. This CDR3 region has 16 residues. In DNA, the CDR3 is TGTGCCAGCAGTTACGGTCGGACCTCCGCGGTCACTGAAGCTTTCTTT. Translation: CASSYGRTSAVTEAFF.

In nucleotides, the CDR3 is TGTGCCAGCATACCCTACGAGCAGTACTTC. It translates to CASIPYEQYF. V usage is TRBV6-4 and J usage is TRBJ2-7; D is unresolved. Germline V gene data show CDR1 as MRHNA and CDR2 as SNTAGT. The V end lost 7 bases, the J end lost 2 bases, and 3 bases lay between the germline ends. The CDR3 loop spans 10 amino acids.

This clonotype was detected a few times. This chain's CDR3 is CSARRLGWGGETQYF. In DNA, the CDR3 is TGCAGTGCTCGCCGCTTGGGCTGGGGCGGAGAGACCCAGTACTTC. The V call is TRBV20-1, the J call TRBJ2-5; D is perhaps TRBD1 (5 bases). The CDR3 contains 15 residues. Germline loops: CDR1 DFQATT, CDR2 SNEGSKA (reference sequence). The ends were cut back, 5 bases at V and 4 bases at J, with 20 bases in the middle.

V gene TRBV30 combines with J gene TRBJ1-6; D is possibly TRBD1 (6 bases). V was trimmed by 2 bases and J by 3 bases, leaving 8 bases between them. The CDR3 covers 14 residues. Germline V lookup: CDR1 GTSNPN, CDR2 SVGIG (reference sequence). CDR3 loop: CAWSLDSYNSPLHF. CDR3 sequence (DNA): TGTGCCTGGAGTTTGGACAGCTATAATTCACCCCTCCACTTT.

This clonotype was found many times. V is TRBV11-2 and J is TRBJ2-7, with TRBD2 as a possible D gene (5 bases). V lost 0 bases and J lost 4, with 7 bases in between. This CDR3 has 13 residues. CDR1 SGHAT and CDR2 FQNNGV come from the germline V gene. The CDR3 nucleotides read TGTGCCAGCAGCTTAGATCGAGGGTACGAGCAGTACTTC. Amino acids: CASSLDRGYEQYF.

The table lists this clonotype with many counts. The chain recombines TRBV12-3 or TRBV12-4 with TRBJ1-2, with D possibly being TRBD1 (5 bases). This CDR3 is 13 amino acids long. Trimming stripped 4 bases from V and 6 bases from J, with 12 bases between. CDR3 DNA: TGTGCCAGCAGTTACCAGGGTTGGCATGGCTACACCTTC. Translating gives CASSYQGWHGYTF.

The CDR3 reads CASGRTSGGFNEQFF. CDR3 DNA: TGTGCCAGCGGTAGGACTAGCGGGGGGTTCAATGAGCAGTTCTTC. The V call is TRBV2, the J call TRBJ2-1; TRBD2 matches 14 bases. The junction had 6 bases not matched to a gene; V was cut back by 8 bases and J by 6 bases. Germline V gene lookup returns CDR1 SNHLY and CDR2 FYNNEI. The CDR3 spans 15 residues. Looking up the rest from reference TRBV2 and TRBJ2-1 gives the full variable domain: EPEVTQTPSHQVTQMGQEVILRCVPISNHLYFYWYRQILGQKVEFLVSFYNNEISEKSEIFDDQFSVERPDGSNFTLKIRSTKLEDSAMYFCASGRTSGGFNEQFFGPGTRLTVL.

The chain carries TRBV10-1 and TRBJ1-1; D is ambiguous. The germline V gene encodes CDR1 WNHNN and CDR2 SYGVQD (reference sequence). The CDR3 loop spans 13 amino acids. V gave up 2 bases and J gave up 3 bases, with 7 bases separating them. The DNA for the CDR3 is TGCGCCAGCAGTGAGGTGGCAGACACTGAAGCTTTCTTT. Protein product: CASSEVADTEAFF.

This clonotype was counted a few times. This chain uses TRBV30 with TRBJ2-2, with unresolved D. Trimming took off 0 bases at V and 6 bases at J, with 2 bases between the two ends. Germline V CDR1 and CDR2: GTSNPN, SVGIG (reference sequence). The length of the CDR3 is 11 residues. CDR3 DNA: TGTGCCTGGAGTGTTTCCGGGGAGCTGTTTTTT. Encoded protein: CAWSVSGELFF.

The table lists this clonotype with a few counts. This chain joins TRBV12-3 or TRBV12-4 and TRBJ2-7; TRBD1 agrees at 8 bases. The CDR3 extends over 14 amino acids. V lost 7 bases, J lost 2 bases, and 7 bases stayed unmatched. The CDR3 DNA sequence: TGTGCCAGCACAGCCCGGGACAGGACCTACGAGCAGTACTTC. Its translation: CASTARDRTYEQYF.

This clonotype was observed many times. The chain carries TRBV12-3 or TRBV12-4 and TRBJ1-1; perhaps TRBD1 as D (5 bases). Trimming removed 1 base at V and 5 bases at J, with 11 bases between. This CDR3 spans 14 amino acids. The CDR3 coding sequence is TGTGCCAGCAGTTTAGGCCCCGGGGGAACTGAAGCTTTCTTT. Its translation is CASSLGPGGTEAFF.